A single T cell receptor beta chain is shown here with its context. The CDR3 is 14 amino acids. Trimming removed 4 bases from V and 11 bases from J; junction bases left unmatched: 4. In germline, CDR1 is LGHDT, CDR2 YNNKEL (reference sequence). Assay used: immunoSEQ multiplex PCR; TCRdb lists only in-frame clones, some missing. Of roughly 220,000 clones in the sample, 85% to 90% were seen once. This specimen belongs to a study of blood T cell repertoires in COVID-19. Study information: PBMCs, B-cell-depleted T cells, or T cells provided the cDNA or gDNA that made up the material.

Clinical history reported by participants formed the basis on which cohorts were assigned. J is TRBJ2-1 and V is TRBV3-1 (or the pseudogene TRBV3-2); 14 nucleotides match TRBD2. This clonotype was obtained from a man aged 25 to 40 who had been exposed to COVID-19. Material: PBMCs or T cells enriched from blood (not recorded which). The CDR3 DNA reads TGTGCCAGCAGCCTGACTAGCGGGGGGGCAAAGCAGTTCTTC. Amino acids: CASSLTSGGAKQFF.